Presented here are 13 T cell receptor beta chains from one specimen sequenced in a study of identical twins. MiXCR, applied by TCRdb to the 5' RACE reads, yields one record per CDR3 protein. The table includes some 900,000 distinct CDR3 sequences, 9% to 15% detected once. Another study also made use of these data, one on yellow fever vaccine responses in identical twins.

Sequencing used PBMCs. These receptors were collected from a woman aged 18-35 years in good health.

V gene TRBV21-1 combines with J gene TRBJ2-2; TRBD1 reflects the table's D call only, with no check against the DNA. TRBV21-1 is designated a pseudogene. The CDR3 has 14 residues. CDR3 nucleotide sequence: TGTGCCAGCACCAACAGGGGTCTAACCGGGGAGCTGTTTTTT. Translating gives CASTNRGLTGELFF.

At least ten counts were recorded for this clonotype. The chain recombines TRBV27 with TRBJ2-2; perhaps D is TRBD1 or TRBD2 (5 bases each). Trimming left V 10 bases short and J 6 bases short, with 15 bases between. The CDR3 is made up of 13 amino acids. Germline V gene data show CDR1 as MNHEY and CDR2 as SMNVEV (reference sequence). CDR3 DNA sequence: TGTGCCACTCAGGGTAGAGGGCCCGGGGAGCTGTTTTTT. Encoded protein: CATQGRGPGELFF.

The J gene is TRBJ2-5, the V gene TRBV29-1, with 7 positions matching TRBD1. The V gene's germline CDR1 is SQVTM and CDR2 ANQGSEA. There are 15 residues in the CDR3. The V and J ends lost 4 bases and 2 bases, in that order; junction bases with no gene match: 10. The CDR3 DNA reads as TGCAGCGTTGGGACCCAGACAGGGACACAAGAGACCCAGTACTTC. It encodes CSVGTQTGTQETQYF.

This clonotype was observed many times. The CDR3 region is CASSLAGTGDYNEQFF. CDR3 DNA: TGTGCCAGCAGTTTGGCCGGGACAGGGGACTACAATGAGCAGTTCTTC. This chain links TRBV12-3 or TRBV12-4 with TRBJ2-1; 10 positions agree with TRBD1. Trimming at V came to 3 bases and at J to 3 bases, leaving 5 bases not matched to a gene. There are 16 residues in the CDR3.

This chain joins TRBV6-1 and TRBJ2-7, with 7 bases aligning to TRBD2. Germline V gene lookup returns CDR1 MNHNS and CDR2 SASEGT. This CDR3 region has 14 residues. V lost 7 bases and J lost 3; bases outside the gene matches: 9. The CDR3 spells CASMTLWGGYEQYV. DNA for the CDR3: TGTGCCAGCATGACCTTATGGGGGGGCTACGAGCAGTACGTC.

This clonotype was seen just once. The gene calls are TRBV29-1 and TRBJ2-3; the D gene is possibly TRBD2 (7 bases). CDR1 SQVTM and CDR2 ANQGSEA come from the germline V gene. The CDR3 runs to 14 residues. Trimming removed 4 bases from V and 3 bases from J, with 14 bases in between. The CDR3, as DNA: TGCAGCGTTGGGGGCGGGGGCGGGACAGATACGCAGTATTTT. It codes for CSVGGGGGTDTQYF.

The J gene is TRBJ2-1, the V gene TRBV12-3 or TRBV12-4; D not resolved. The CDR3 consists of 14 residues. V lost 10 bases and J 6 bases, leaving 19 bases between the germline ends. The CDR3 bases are TGTGCCACCCAGGCCAGGATCTACGCCAATGAGCAGTTCTTC. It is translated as CATQARIYANEQFF.

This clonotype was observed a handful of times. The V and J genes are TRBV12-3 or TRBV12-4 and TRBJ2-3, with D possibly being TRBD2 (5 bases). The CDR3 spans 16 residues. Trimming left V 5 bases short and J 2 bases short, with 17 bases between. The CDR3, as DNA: TGTGCCAGCAGTCCGGGAAGACGGTTAGTCACAGATACGCAGTATTTT. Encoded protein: CASSPGRRLVTDTQYF.

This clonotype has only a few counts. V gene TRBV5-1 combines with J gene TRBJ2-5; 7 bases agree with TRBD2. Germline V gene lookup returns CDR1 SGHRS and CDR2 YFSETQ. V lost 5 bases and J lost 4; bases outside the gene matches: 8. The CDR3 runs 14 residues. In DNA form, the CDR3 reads TGCGCCAGCAGGGCGGGACTACAACGAGAGACCCAGTACTTC. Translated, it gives CASRAGLQRETQYF.

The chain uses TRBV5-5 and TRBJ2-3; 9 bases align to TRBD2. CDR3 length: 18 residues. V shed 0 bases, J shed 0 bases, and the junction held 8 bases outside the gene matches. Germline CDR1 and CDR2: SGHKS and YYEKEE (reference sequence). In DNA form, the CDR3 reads TGTGCCAGCAGCTTGGGTGTTAGCGGGGGCCCTAGCACAGATACGCAGTATTTT. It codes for CASSLGVSGGPSTDTQYF.

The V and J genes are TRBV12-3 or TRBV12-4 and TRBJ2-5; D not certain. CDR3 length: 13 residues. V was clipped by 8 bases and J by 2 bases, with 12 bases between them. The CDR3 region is CASSDWLQETQYF. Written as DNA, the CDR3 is TGTGCCAGCTCAGACTGGTTACAAGAGACCCAGTACTTC.

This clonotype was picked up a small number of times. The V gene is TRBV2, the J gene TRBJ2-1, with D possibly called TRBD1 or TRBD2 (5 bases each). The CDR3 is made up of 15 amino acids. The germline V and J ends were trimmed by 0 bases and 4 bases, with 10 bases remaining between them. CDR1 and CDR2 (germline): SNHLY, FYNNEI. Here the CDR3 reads CASSEARGRYNEQFF. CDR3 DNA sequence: TGTGCCAGCAGTGAAGCTAGGGGACGGTACAATGAGCAGTTCTTC.

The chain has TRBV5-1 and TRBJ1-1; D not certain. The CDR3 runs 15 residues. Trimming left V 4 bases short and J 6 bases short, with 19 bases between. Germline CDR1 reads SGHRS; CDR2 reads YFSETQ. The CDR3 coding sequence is TGCGCCAGCAGCCCCCGGGGTACCCCCGGGGCTGAAGCTTTCTTT. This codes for CASSPRGTPGAEAFF.